Listed here are 29 T cell receptor beta chains from one sample, sequenced in a study of regulatory T cells in long-lasting Graves disease. Time point reported: newly diagnosed GD, antithyroid drugs for less than 3 months. PBMCs were the source of the RNA used for TCR sequencing. The authors built TCR beta libraries using iRepertoire HTBI primers and Arm-PCR of CDR3 regions. TCRdb re-analysed the multiplex PCR reads in MiXCR, keeping a single row per CDR3 protein. The sample includes some 330,000 distinct CDR3 sequences, roughly 10% of them seen just once. These data also featured in a second study, about T cells in Graves' hyperthyroidism and ophthalmopathy.

Sequenced here: peripheral blood mononuclear cells (PBMCs), sampled at new diagnosis, from a patient treated with antithyroid drugs. These receptors were collected from a woman aged 18-35 years with Graves disease.

This clonotype came up many times. This chain links TRBV2 with TRBJ1-2, with TRBD1 as a possible D gene (6 bases). From germline, CDR1 is SNHLY and CDR2 FYNNEI. This CDR3 is built from 13 residues. With 7 bases removed from V and 8 bases from J, the gap between germline ends came to 17 bases. The CDR3 reads CASKRQDSGGYTF. For the CDR3, the DNA is TGTGCCAGCAAACGACAGGACAGTGGGGGCTACACCTTC.

This clonotype was recorded a few times. The J gene is TRBJ2-2, the V gene TRBV10-1; D is perhaps TRBD2 (6 bases). The CDR3 is 17 residues long. The V and J ends lost 3 bases and 3 bases respectively, with 17 bases between them. Germline V gene lookup returns CDR1 WNHNN and CDR2 SYGVQD (reference sequence). CDR3 region: CASSDGRGGSDTGELFF. As DNA, the CDR3 is TGCGCCAGCAGTGACGGCCGCGGAGGGTCGGACACCGGGGAGCTGTTTTTT.

The genes are TRBV6-2 or TRBV6-3 and TRBJ1-1; D might be TRBD1 (6 bases). The V and J ends lost 6 bases and 3 bases respectively, with 20 bases between them. Germline CDR1 MNHEY, CDR2 SVGEGT. This CDR3 spans 16 amino acids. CDR3 coding DNA: TGTGCCAGCAGCCCGCGAATTACAGGGAAGTACACTGAAGCTTTCTTT. Protein product: CASSPRITGKYTEAFF.

This clonotype was detected ten times or more. The rearrangement joins TRBV28 to TRBJ1-6; 7 bases fit TRBD1. Germline lookup yields CDR1 MDHEN and CDR2 SYDVKM. The CDR3 totals 19 residues. V was clipped by 3 bases and J by 0 bases; unmatched bases: 11. CDR3 in amino acids: CASSFPPGTASSYNSPLHF. The CDR3 DNA follows: TGTGCCAGCAGTTTTCCCCCGGGGACAGCGAGCTCCTATAATTCACCCCTCCACTTT.

This clonotype occurred a few times. This CDR3 is CASSFRSDLVSIQLGYF. For the CDR3, the DNA is TGTGCCAGCAGCTTTCGATCGGACCTCGTCTCCATACAACTTGGGTATTTT. V gene TRBV5-5 combines with J gene TRBJ2-3; D is undetermined. The germline gives CDR1 SGHKS, CDR2 YYEKEE (reference sequence). The CDR3 loop spans 17 amino acids. Trimming pared 2 bases from V and 14 bases from J, leaving 30 bases between.

Concerning this clonotype itself: The CDR3 end shows no conserved phenylalanine or tryptophan, and so a read error is likely. This sequence joins TRBV4-2 and TRBJ2-1, with D unresolved. Trimming removed 0 bases at V and 0 bases at J, with 9 bases between. The CDR3 runs to 16 residues. CDR1 and CDR2 (germline): LGHNA, YNFKEQ. The CDR3 DNA is TGTGCCAGCAGCCAAGAAGGCATAAGCTCCTACAATGAGCAGTTCTCC. This sequence encodes CASSQEGISSYNEQFS.

This clonotype was detected ten times or more. This chain joins TRBV2 and TRBJ2-3, with 7 bases that match TRBD2. The CDR3 has 15 residues. With 7 bases clipped from V and 1 base from J, the junction kept 8 bases outside the gene matches. From germline, CDR1 is SNHLY and CDR2 FYNNEI. CDR3 sequence reads: CASKSGGLGTDTQYF. DNA of the CDR3: TGTGCCAGCAAGTCGGGAGGCCTCGGCACAGATACGCAGTATTTT.

This clonotype was detected many times. The chain is built from TRBV20-1 and TRBJ2-4; maybe TRBD1 (5 bases). Germline V gene lookup returns CDR1 DFQATT and CDR2 SNEGSKA (reference sequence). V was cut by 6 bases and J by 3 bases, with 12 bases left in between. This CDR3 is 13 amino acids long. The CDR3 is CSAHEGDKNIQYF. CDR3 nucleotides: TGCAGTGCACACGAAGGGGACAAAAACATTCAGTACTTC.

This clonotype showed up many times. This rearrangement joins TRBV2 to TRBJ2-7; 9 nucleotides agree with TRBD1. This CDR3 contains 13 residues. Per germline, CDR1 SNHLY and CDR2 FYNNEI. The J segment lost 3 bases and the V segment lost 7 bases, leaving 4 bases of the junction unmatched. This chain's CDR3 is CASNRDRDYEQYF. The CDR3 DNA is TGTGCCAGCAACCGGGACAGGGACTACGAGCAGTACTTC.

This clonotype was counted many times. The CDR3 does not end in the conserved phenylalanine or tryptophan, so this is likely a read error. The DNA is omitted, as the CDR3 cannot be located on it reliably, and the CDR3 follows TCRdb's listing. The V and J genes are TRBV7-9 and TRBJ1-6; the table names TRBD1, a call not compared with the DNA. Counting both end residues, the CDR3 totals 9 amino acids. Germline loops: CDR1 SEHNR, CDR2 FQNEAQ (reference sequence). The CDR3 is CASSHRQLA.

This clonotype was counted between two and nine times. This chain joins TRBV7-3 and TRBJ2-2; D is unclear. V was trimmed by 4 bases and J by 4 bases, leaving 7 bases between them. Germline lookup yields CDR1 SGHTA and CDR2 FQGTGA. The CDR3 has 13 residues. In DNA form, the CDR3 reads TGTGCCAGCAGCTCAAGTCCCACCGGGGAGCTGTTTTTT. It encodes CASSSSPTGELFF.

This clonotype was found a few times. The V call is TRBV29-1, the J call TRBJ1-2; TRBD1 might be the D (5 bases). V was shortened by 3 bases and J by 3 bases, with 11 bases between the two germline ends. Germline CDR1 is SQVTM and CDR2 is ANQGSEA. This CDR3 spans 13 amino acids. DNA of the CDR3: TGCAGCGTTGAGCGGGGGGAGTACTATGGCTACACCTTC. Translation gives CSVERGEYYGYTF.

This clonotype showed up many times. This chain joins TRBV6-1 and TRBJ2-7; D remains unclear. CDR3 size: 14 residues. Per the germline V gene, CDR1 is MNHNS and CDR2 is SASEGT. Trimming stripped 5 bases from V and 0 bases from J, with 11 bases between. The CDR3 reads CASSNRSFSYEQYF. CDR3 nucleotides: TGTGCCAGCAGTAATCGAAGTTTCTCCTACGAGCAGTACTTC.

For this clonotype: With only one base between it and a far larger clone, this is likely a read error. V and J are TRBV2 and TRBJ2-5, with D maybe TRBD1 (7 bases). The CDR3 loop spans 15 amino acids. Germline V gives CDR1 SNHLY, CDR2 FYNNEI. CDR3 in amino acids: CASSLDHRGRETEYF. CDR3 bases: TGTGCCAGCAGTTTAGACCACAGGGGCCGGGAGACCGAGTACTTC. Drawing the rest from reference TRBV2 and TRBJ2-5, the complete variable domain is EPEVTQTPSHQVTQMGQEVILRCVPISNHLYFYWYRQILGQKVEFLVSFYNNEISEKSEIFDDQFSVERPDGSNFTLKIRSTKLEDSAMYFCASSLDHRGRETEYFGPGTRLLVL.

This chain uses TRBV6-2 or TRBV6-3 with TRBJ2-7, with 8 bases fitting TRBD1. There are 15 residues in the CDR3. J gave up 2 bases and V 4 bases, and 7 bases lay outside the gene matches. The V gene's germline CDR1 is MNHEY and CDR2 SVGEGT. This chain's CDR3 is CASSFRQGPTYEQYF. CDR3 coding DNA: TGTGCCAGCAGTTTCAGACAGGGGCCTACCTACGAGCAGTACTTC.

This clonotype was recorded many times. This chain joins TRBV6-2 or TRBV6-3 and TRBJ2-1; D possibly corresponds to TRBD1 (6 bases). CDR1 and CDR2 from the germline V gene are MNHEY and SVGEGT. V was clipped by 6 bases and J by 5 bases, with 26 bases between them. The CDR3 totals 18 residues. This CDR3 reads CASRSLRQARRSNNEQFF. The CDR3 DNA is TGTGCCAGCAGATCACTCCGACAGGCAAGACGTTCAAACAATGAGCAGTTCTTC.

This clonotype was found many times. The chain employs TRBV19 and TRBJ1-2, with a possible D match to TRBD1 (5 bases). The CDR3 is made up of 15 amino acids. The V end lost 2 bases, the J end lost 1 base, and 11 bases lay between the germline ends. Germline CDR1 and CDR2: LNHDA and SQIVND (reference sequence). The DNA for the CDR3 is TGTGCCAGTAGTATACAACGGGGACTTAACTATGGCTACACCTTC. It yields the protein CASSIQRGLNYGYTF.

The genes are TRBV20-1 and TRBJ2-1; TRBD2 aligns across 7 bases. The germline gives CDR1 DFQATT, CDR2 SNEGSKA (reference sequence). The CDR3 sequence is 12 residues long. J gave up 4 bases and V 5 bases, and 2 bases lay outside the gene matches. DNA of the CDR3: TGCAGTGCTGAGCGGGATTACAATGAGCAGTTCTTC. Amino acid sequence: CSAERDYNEQFF.

In its sample, this clonotype was seen a few times. This chain joins TRBV7-3 and TRBJ2-1, with D hard to call. Germline values: CDR1 SGHTA, CDR2 FQGTGA. This CDR3 is 13 amino acids long. Between the trimmed V and J ends, which lost 1 base and 4 bases, there was a span of 5 bases. The CDR3: CASSLKEYNEQFF. The DNA for the CDR3 is TGTGCCAGCAGCTTAAAGGAGTACAATGAGCAGTTCTTC.

This clonotype has a count of ten or more. The V call is TRBV20-1, the J call TRBJ1-5; TRBD1 might be the D (5 bases). CDR1 and CDR2 (germline): DFQATT, SNEGSKA (reference sequence). The CDR3 runs to 15 residues. Trimming cost V 2 bases and J 2 bases, with 13 bases left between them. This CDR3 reads CSARPLVGGNQPQHF. The DNA for the CDR3 is TGCAGTGCTAGACCTCTGGTGGGGGGCAATCAGCCCCAGCATTTT.

This clonotype has a count of ten or more. The chain recombines TRBV11-2 with TRBJ2-7; 8 bases align to TRBD2. With V trimmed by 5 bases and J by 3 bases, 9 bases remained unmatched. CDR1 SGHAT and CDR2 FQNNGV come from the germline V gene. The CDR3 has 15 amino acids. In nucleotides, the CDR3 is TGTGCCAGCAGCCTAAGCGGGAGCAGGTTCTACGAGCAGTACTTC. It is translated as CASSLSGSRFYEQYF.

The table lists this clonotype with many counts. V usage is TRBV28 and J usage is TRBJ2-7; unclear D gene. This CDR3 has 12 residues. Looked up from germline, CDR1 is MDHEN and CDR2 is SYDVKM. Trimming left V 3 bases short and J 3 bases short, with 6 bases between. The CDR3 coding sequence is TGTGCCAGCAGTTTTCGCAGCTACGAGCAGTACTTC. Translation: CASSFRSYEQYF.

The sample holds a few counts of this clonotype. The genes are TRBV2 and TRBJ1-3, with D possibly matching TRBD1 (5 bases). The germline V gene encodes CDR1 SNHLY and CDR2 FYNNEI. The CDR3 length is 13 residues. V lost 8 bases, J lost 0 bases, and 8 bases lay in between. The DNA for the CDR3 is TGTGCCAGCGGCGGGGGCTCTGGAAACACCATATATTTT. It encodes CASGGGSGNTIYF.

The rearrangement joins TRBV11-2 to TRBJ1-1; D is possibly TRBD1 (6 bases). From germline, CDR1 is SGHAT and CDR2 FQNNGV. This CDR3 has 13 amino acids. V shed 6 bases and J shed 4 bases, with 12 bases lying between them. The CDR3 sequence is CASRYQGSTEAFF. For the CDR3, the DNA is TGTGCCAGCAGATATCAGGGGTCCACTGAAGCTTTCTTT.

At least ten counts were recorded for this clonotype. This chain links TRBV13 with TRBJ2-7, with D possibly called TRBD1 or TRBD2 (5 bases each). The V gene's germline CDR1 is PRHDT and CDR2 FYEKMQ (reference sequence). The V gene lost 2 bases and the J gene lost 0 bases, with 8 bases spanning the gap. The CDR3 has 14 residues. CDR3 protein: CASSLTGTSYEQYF. The CDR3 nucleotides are TGTGCCAGCAGCTTAACGGGGACCTCCTACGAGCAGTACTTC.

This clonotype was detected many times. The chain links TRBV7-6 to TRBJ1-4, with 7 positions matching TRBD1. The ends lost 5 bases at V and 8 bases at J; junction bases unmatched: 8. Germline V CDR1 and CDR2: SGHVS, FNYEAQ. The CDR3 contains 14 residues. The chain's CDR3 is CASSASTGDEKLFF. DNA for the CDR3: TGTGCCAGCAGCGCCTCCACAGGGGACGAAAAACTGTTTTTT.

The chain recombines TRBV4-1 with TRBJ2-5; 11 bases line up with TRBD2. This CDR3 has 16 amino acids. Looked up from germline, CDR1 is MGHRA and CDR2 is YSYEKL. V lost 3 bases to trimming and J lost 3 bases; unmatched junction nucleotides: 6. CDR3 coding DNA: TGCGCCAGCAGCCACCCCGGGACTAGCGGAGAAGAGACCCAGTACTTC. Translating gives CASSHPGTSGEETQYF.

This clonotype was seen more than once but under ten times. A much larger clone is a single base away; this may be a read error. This rearrangement joins TRBV28 to TRBJ1-1; D is unclear. CDR3 length equals 11 residues. Per the germline V gene, CDR1 is MDHEN and CDR2 is SYDVKM. This CDR3 reads CASKENTEASF. The CDR3 DNA is TGTGCCAGTAAGGAGAACACTGAAGCTTCCTTT.

This clonotype showed up many times. The chain links TRBV18 to TRBJ2-2; no reliable D call. CDR3 size: 15 residues. In germline, CDR1 is KGHSH, CDR2 LQKENI. Deletions cut 3 bases from V and 0 bases from J, with 8 bases between. The CDR3 loop reads CASSPSGTNTGELFF. DNA of the CDR3: TGTGCCAGCTCACCCTCTGGTACGAACACCGGGGAGCTGTTTTTT.